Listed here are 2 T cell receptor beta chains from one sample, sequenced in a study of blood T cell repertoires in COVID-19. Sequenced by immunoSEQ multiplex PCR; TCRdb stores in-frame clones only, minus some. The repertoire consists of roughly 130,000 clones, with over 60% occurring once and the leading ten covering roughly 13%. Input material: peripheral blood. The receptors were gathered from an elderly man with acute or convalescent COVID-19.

DNA for the CDR3: TGTGCCAGCAGCTTGGTAATTGGAGGGAATGAGCAGTTCTTC. It specifies CASSLVIGGNEQFF. V and J are TRBV5-5 and TRBJ2-1; TRBD2 might be the D (6 bases). Trimming left V 0 bases short and J 7 bases short, with 11 bases between. CDR3 length: 14 residues. The germline V gene encodes CDR1 SGHKS and CDR2 YYEKEE (reference sequence).

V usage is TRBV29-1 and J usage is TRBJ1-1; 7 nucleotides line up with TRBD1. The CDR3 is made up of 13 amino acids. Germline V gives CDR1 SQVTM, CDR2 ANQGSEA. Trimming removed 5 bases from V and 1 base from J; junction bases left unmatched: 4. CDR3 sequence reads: CSVNRGSNTEAFF. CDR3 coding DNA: TGCAGCGTTAACAGGGGCTCGAACACTGAAGCTTTCTTT.